One TCR beta chain is described in this entry. Its antigen is not yet known. No much larger clonotype is one base removed from it; base qualities were not supplied. This entry comes from a study of blood T cell repertoires in COVID-19 (dated by TCRdb to the early 2020s). A note on the overall study: Collaborator samples came from the United States, Italy and Spain and covered acute and convalescent phases of COVID-19. Where HLA class I and class II types were available, the types were taken from metadata supplied by the sample provider, not from assay-based typing. Samples came from the ongoing ImmuneRACE study (first 160 participants) plus 1,254 subjects from 6 global collaborators. Subjects who had been exposed to COVID-19, were actively infected with it, or had recovered from it provided the deeply sampled blood TCRbeta repertoires that made up the dataset. The prospective study material was composed of cDNA or gDNA derived from T cells, B-cell-depleted T cells, or PBMCs. A freely available public database, intended as a resource for researchers studying the immune response to SARS-CoV-2, is where the repertoires were released. Nearly every sample came with metadata listing a de-identified subject ID, COVID-19 status, age in years and sex.

Overall results and qualifications from the work: The quantity of clinical and demographic metadata differed by source and by participant and was supplied without curation.

Each collaborating institution followed its own protocols to collect whole blood in K2EDTA tubes. For TCRbeta analysis, collaborators shipped samples as frozen whole blood, isolated PBMCs, or DNA extracted from either of those sample types. TCRbeta CDR3 regions were amplified from genomic DNA by means of the immunoSEQ Assay, a bias-controlled multiplex PCR. In the paper's pipeline: Nucleated cell counts per sample were estimated from amplification of reference gene primers within the assay. Sequence reads were collapsed and filtered to measure the absolute abundance of every unique TCRbeta CDR3 rearrangement. Productive Simpson clonality was computed per sample as the square root of Simpson's diversity index over productive rearrangements. Held by TCRdb, this immuneACCESS table contains in-frame sequences only and omits some clones. Under half of the omission traces to an unresolved V gene where checked; the cause of the rest is unknown. V and J calls and clone size are copied from that table; D and trimming were computed from the DNA. The sample table records around 100,000 clones; 85% of these occur just once. 3% to 3.5% of the sample comes from the top ten.

The CDR3, from cysteine to phenylalanine, totals 13 residues. The sequence is cut down to CDR3 DNA, 39 bases in frame from base 1. The junction carries 10 bases between V and J, which are trimmed by 3 bases and 5 bases respectively. Reading the germline V gene gives CDR1 SGHTA and CDR2 FQGTGA. The rearrangement joined TRBV7-3 to TRBJ2-5, with the D gene call left open. The specimen was peripheral blood. The source of this sequence is a middle-aged man with acute or convalescent COVID-19. The base sequence is TGTGCCAGCAGCTTCGTCCACGGGGAGACCCAGTACTTC. It is translated as CASSFVHGETQYF. The full variable domain, with segments outside the CDR3 supplied by the reference TRBV7-3 and TRBJ2-5 proteins, appears as GAGVSQTPSNKVTEKGKYVELRCDPISGHTALYWYRQSLGQGPEFLIYFQGTGAADDSGLPNDRFFAVRPEGSVSTLKIQRTERGDSAVYLCASSFVHGETQYFGPGTRLLVL.